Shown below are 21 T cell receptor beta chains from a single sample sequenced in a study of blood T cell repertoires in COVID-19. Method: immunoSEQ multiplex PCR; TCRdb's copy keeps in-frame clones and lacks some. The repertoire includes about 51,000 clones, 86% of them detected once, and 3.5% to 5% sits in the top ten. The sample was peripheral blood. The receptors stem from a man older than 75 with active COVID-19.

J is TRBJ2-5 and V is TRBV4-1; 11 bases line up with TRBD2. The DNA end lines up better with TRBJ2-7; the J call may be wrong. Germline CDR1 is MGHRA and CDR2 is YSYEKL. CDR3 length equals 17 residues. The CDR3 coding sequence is TGCGCCAGCAGCCAAGATTCAGGGACTAGCGGACGCTACGAGCAGTACTTC. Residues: CASSQDSGTSGRYEQYF.

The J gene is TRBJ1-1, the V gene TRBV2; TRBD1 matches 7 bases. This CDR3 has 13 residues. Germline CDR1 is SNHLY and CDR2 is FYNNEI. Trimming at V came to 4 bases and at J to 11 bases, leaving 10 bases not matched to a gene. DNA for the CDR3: TGTGCCAGCAGTGGACTGACAGGGTATGGCGCTTTCTTT. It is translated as CASSGLTGYGAFF.

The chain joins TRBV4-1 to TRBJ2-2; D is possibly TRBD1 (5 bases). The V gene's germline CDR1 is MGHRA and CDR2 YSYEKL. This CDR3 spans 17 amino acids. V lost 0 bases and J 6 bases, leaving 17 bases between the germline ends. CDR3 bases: TGCGCCAGCAGCCAAGATGGCCAGGGTCGGGTTCCCGGGGAGCTGTTTTTT. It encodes CASSQDGQGRVPGELFF.

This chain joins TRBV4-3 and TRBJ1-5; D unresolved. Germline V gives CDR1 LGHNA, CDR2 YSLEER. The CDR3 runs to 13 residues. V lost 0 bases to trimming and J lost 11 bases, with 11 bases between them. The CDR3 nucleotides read TGCGCCAGCAGCCAAGATCCAGGAAGCACCCAGCATTTT. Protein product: CASSQDPGSTQHF.

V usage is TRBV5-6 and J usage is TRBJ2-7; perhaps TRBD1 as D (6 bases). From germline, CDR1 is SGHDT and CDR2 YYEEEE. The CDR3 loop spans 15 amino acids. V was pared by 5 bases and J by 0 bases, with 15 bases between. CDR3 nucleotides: TGTGCCAGCAGGAGCGTGGGGGCCTACTCCTACGAGCAGTACTTC. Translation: CASRSVGAYSYEQYF.

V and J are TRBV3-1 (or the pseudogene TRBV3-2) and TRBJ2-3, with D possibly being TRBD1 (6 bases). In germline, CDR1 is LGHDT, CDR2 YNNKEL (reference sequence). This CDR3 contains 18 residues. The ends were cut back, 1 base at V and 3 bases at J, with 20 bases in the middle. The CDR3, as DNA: TGTGCCAGCAGCCAAGCCCCCCTGTACAGGGTAGAAACAGATACGCAGTATTTT. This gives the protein CASSQAPLYRVETDTQYF.

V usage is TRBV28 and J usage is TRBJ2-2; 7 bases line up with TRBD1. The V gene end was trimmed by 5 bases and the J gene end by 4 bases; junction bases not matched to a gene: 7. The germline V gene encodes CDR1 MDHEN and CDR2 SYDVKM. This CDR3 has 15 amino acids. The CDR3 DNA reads TGTGCCAGCAGTGGGAACCGGGACAGCACCGGGGAGCTGTTTTTT. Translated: CASSGNRDSTGELFF.

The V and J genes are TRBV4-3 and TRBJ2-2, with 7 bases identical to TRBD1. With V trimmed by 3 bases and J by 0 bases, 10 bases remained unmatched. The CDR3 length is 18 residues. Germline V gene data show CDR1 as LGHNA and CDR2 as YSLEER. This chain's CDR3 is CASSQNYPGQPNTGELFF. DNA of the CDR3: TGCGCCAGCAGCCAGAACTACCCGGGACAGCCGAACACCGGGGAGCTGTTTTTT.

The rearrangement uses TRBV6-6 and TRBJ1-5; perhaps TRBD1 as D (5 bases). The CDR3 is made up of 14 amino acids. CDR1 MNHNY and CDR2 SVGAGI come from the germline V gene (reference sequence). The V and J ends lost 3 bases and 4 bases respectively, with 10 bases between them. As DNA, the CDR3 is TGTGCCAGCAGTTATGGTGGGGCGAATCAGCCCCAGCATTTT. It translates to CASSYGGANQPQHF.

The CDR3 is CASSRGPSEAFF. CDR3 nucleotides: TGTGCCAGCTCAAGGGGGCCTTCTGAAGCTTTCTTT. The V gene is TRBV18, the J gene TRBJ1-1; 7 bases are shared with TRBD1. V was pared by 5 bases and J by 6 bases, with 3 bases of the junction left unmatched. The germline gives CDR1 KGHSH, CDR2 LQKENI. The CDR3 extends over 12 amino acids.

The CDR3 DNA is TGTGCCAGCAGCCAAGATATCAGGACTAGCGGGAGGCCTTCGTGGAATGAGCAGTTCTTC. Its translation is CASSQDIRTSGRPSWNEQFF. V usage is TRBV3-1 (or the pseudogene TRBV3-2) and J usage is TRBJ2-1, with 14 bases that match TRBD2. Germline values: CDR1 LGHDT, CDR2 YNNKEL (reference sequence). This CDR3 is 20 amino acids long. The V gene end was trimmed by 0 bases and the J gene end by 7 bases; junction bases not matched to a gene: 14.

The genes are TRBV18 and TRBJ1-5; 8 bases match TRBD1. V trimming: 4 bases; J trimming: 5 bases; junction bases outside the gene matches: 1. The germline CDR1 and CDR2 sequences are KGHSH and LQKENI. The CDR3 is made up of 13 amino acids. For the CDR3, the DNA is TGTGCCAGCTCACTGGACAGGGATCAGCCCCAGCATTTT. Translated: CASSLDRDQPQHF.

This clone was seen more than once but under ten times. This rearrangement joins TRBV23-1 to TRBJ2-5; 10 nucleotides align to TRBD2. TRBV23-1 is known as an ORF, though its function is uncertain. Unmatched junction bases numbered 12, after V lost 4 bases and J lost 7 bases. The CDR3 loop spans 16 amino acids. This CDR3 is CASSPRWVWTSGTQYF. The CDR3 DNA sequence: TGCGCCAGCAGTCCCCGTTGGGTTTGGACTAGCGGGACCCAGTACTTC.

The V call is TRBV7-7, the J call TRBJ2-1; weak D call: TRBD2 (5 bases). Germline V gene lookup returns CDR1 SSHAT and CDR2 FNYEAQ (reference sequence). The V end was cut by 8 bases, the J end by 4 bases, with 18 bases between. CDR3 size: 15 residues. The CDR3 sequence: CASATGIGGYNEQFF. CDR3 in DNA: TGTGCCAGCGCAACGGGCATTGGAGGTTACAATGAGCAGTTCTTC.

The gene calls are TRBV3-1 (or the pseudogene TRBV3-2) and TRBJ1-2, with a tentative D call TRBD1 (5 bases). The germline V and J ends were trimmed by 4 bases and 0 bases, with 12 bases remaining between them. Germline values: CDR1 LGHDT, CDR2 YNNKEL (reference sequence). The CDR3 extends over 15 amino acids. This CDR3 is CASSPRGEPNYGYTF. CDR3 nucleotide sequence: TGTGCCAGCAGCCCCCGGGGGGAGCCTAACTATGGCTACACCTTC.

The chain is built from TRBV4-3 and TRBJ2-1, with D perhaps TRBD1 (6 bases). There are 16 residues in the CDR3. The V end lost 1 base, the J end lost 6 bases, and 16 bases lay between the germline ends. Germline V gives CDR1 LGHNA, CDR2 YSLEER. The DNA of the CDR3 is TGCGCCAGCAGCCAAGTTTCCCTGGGGGCGGGCAATGAGCAGTTCTTC. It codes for CASSQVSLGAGNEQFF.

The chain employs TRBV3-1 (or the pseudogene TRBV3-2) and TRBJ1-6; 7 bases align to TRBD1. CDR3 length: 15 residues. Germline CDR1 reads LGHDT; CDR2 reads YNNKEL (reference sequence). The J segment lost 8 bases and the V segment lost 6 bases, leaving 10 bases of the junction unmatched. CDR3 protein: CASRQTGTVDSPLHF. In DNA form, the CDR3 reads TGTGCCAGCAGACAGACCGGGACAGTAGATTCACCCCTCCACTTT.

CDR3 sequence reads: CASSPAVGEAYEQYF. The CDR3 nucleotides are TGTGCCAGCTCACCGGCAGTGGGTGAGGCCTACGAGCAGTACTTC. This chain uses TRBV18 with TRBJ2-7; no clear D gene. Germline V gene sequence: CDR1 KGHSH, CDR2 LQKENI. The CDR3 consists of 15 residues. V shed 3 bases and J shed 2 bases, with 14 bases lying between them.

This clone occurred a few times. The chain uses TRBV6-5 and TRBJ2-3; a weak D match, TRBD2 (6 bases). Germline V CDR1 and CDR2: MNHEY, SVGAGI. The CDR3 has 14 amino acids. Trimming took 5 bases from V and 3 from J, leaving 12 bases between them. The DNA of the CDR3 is TGTGCCAGCAGTCCCGGAGGGCCGACAGATACGCAGTATTTT. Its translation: CASSPGGPTDTQYF.

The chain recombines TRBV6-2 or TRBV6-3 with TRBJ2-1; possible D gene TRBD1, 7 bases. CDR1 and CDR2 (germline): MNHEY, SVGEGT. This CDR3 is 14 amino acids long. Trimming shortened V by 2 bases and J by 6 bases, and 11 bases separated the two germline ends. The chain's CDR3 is CASSYDQGGNEQFF. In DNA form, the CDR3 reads TGTGCCAGCAGTTACGATCAGGGGGGCAATGAGCAGTTCTTC.

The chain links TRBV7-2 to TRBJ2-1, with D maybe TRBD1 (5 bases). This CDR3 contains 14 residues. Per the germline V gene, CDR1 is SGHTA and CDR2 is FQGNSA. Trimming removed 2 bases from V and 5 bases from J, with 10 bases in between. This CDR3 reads CASSLQTDHNEQFF. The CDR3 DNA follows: TGTGCCAGCAGCTTACAGACAGATCACAATGAGCAGTTCTTC.